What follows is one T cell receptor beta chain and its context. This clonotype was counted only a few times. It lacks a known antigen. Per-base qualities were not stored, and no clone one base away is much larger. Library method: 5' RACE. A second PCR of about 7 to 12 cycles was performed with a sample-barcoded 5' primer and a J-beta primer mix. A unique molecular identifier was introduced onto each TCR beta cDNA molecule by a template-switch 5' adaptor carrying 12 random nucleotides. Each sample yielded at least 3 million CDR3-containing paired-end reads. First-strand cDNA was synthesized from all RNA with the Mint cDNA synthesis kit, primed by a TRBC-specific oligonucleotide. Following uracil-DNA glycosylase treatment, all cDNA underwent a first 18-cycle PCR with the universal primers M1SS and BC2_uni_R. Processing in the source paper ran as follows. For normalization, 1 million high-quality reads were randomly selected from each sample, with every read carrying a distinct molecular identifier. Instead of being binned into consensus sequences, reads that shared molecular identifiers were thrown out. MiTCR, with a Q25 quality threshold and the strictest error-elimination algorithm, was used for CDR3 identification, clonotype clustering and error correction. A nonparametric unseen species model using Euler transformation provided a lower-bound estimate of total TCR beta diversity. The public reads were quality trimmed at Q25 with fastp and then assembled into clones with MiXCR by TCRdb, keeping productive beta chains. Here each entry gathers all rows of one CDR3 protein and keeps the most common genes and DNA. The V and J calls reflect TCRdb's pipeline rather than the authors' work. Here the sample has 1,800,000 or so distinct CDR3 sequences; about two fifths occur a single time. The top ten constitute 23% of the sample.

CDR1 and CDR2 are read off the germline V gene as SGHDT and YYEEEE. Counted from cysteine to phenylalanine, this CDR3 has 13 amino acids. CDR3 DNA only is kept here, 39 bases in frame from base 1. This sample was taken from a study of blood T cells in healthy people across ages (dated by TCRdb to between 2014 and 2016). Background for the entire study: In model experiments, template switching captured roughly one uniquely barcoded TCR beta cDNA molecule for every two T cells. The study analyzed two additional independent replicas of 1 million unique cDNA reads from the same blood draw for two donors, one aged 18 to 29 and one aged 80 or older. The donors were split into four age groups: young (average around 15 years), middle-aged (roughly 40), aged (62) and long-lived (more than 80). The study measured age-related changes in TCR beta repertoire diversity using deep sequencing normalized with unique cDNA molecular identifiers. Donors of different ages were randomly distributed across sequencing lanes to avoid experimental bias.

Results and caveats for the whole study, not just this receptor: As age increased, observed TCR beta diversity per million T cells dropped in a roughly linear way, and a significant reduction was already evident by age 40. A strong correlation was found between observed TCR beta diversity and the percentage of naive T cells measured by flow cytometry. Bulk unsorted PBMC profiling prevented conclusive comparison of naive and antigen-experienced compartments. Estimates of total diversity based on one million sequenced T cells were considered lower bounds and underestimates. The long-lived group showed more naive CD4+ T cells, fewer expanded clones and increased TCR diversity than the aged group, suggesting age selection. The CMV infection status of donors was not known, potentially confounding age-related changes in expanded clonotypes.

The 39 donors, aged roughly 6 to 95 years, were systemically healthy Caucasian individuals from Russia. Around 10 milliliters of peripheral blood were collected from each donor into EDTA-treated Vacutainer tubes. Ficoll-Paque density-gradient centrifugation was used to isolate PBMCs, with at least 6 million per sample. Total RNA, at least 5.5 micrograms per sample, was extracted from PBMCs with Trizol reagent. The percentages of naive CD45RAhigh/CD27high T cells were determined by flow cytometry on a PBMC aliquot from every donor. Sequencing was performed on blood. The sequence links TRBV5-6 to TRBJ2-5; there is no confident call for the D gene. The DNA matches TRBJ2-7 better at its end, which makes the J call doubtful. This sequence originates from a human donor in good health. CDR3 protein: CASSDTLLHEQYF. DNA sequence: TGTGCCAGCAGCGATACTCTCCTTCACGAGCAGTACTTC.